This T cell receptor beta chain came from a study of T cells in Graves' hyperthyroidism and ophthalmopathy. Study as a whole: Pretreatment peripheral blood was obtained at initial diagnosis.

With regard to this clonotype: Its antigen is still unknown.

Germline CDR1 is LGHDT and CDR2 is YNNKEL (reference sequence). V shed 4 bases and J shed 3 bases, with 10 bases lying between them. The CDR3 sequence is 14 residues long. Points from the study as a whole: Most clonotypes that expanded in the thyroid above 0.001 also showed up in blood. A 13 V-J signature model discriminated ophthalmopathy versus stable hyperthyroidism.

Diagnostic decisions used clinical symptoms, serum thyroxine and TRAb, thyroid ultrasound and orbital computed tomography. TCR beta CDR3 regions were amplified from RNA. TCR CDR3 underwent first-round RT-PCR with the HTBI primer set. TCRdb recomputed calls from the multiplex PCR reads with MiXCR, one row per CDR3 protein. The sample holds about 700,000 distinct CDR3 sequences, approximately 15% seen once. The TCR sequence derives from a woman aged 18-29 years with Graves' hyperthyroidism. J is TRBJ1-5 and V is TRBV3-1; TRBD1 is a possible D gene (5 bases). Sequencing was done on a sample of blood. The CDR3: CASSLQAFNQPQHF. DNA of the CDR3: TGTGCCAGCAGCCTACAGGCTTTCAATCAGCCCCAGCATTTT.